This T cell receptor (beta chain) was documented in a study of T cells in localized non-small cell lung cancer. Comments on this clone: Antigen specificity is unknown.

TCRdb's table, derived via immunoSEQ multiplex PCR, lists solely in-frame clones and lacks some. The sample comprises 20,000 to 30,000 clones, 88% of which are singletons, and roughly 6.2% rests with the top ten. This CDR3 comprises 15 residues. Germline V gene data show CDR1 as KGHSH and CDR2 as LQKENI. Trimming at V came to 3 bases and at J to 0 bases, leaving 3 bases not matched to a gene. Findings and caveats of the study: Among the top 100 tumor clones, a median 57 appeared in adjacent lung. Uninvolved adjacent lung showed higher T cell clonality than tumor.

V gene TRBV18 combines with J gene TRBJ2-5; 8 bases fit TRBD2. This sample comprised PBMCs, obtained before any cancer treatment. This clonotype was sampled from a man between 40 and 70 years old with stage II lung adenocarcinoma. The CDR3 DNA sequence: TGTGCCAGCTCACCCCTGCGGGGGGACCAAGAGACCCAGTACTTC. Amino acids: CASSPLRGDQETQYF.